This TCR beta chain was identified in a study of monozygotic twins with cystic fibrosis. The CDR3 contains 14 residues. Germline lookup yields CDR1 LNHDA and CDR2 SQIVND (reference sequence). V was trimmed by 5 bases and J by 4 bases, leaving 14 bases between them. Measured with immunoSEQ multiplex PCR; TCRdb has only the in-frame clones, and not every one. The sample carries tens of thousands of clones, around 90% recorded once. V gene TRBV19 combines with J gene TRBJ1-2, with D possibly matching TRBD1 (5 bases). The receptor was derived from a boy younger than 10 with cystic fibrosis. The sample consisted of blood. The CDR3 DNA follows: TGTGCCAGTAGTCGTCAGGGTTCATCCTATGGCTACACCTTC. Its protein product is CASSRQGSSYGYTF. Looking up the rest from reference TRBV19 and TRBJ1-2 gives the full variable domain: DGGITQSPKYLFRKEGQNVTLSCEQNLNHDAMYWYRQDPGQGLRLIYYSQIVNDFQKGDIAEGYSVSREKKESFPLTVTSAQKNPTAFYLCASSRQGSSYGYTFGSGTRLTVV.